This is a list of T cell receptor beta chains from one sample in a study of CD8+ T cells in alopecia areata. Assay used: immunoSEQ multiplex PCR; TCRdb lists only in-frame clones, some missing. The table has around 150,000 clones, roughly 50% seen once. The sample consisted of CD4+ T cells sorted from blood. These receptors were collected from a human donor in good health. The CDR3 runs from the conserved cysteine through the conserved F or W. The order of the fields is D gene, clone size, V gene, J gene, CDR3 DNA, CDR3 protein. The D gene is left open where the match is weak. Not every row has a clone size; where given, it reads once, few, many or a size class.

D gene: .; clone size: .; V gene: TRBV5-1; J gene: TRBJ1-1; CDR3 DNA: TGCGCCAGCAGCTTGGCAGTGATGAACACTGAAGCTTTCTTT; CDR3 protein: CASSLAVMNTEAFF
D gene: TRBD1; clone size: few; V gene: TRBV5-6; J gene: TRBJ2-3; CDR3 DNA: TGTGCCAGCCCGGGTATGGGGGACAGATTCACAGATACGCAGTATTTT; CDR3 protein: CASPGMGDRFTDTQYF
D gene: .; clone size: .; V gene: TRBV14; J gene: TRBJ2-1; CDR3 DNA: TGTGCCAGCAGCCAAGATTGGGGCAGGTCCTACAATGAGCAGTTCTTC; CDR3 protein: CASSQDWGRSYNEQFF
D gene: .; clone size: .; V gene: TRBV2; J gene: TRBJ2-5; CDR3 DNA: TGTGCCAGCGCCAGGGGGGAAGAGACCCAGTACTTC; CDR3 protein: CASARGEETQYF
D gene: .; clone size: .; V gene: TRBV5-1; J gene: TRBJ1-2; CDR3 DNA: TGCGCCAGCAGCTTGGACGGGGATCGTGATGGCTACACCTTC; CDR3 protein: CASSLDGDRDGYTF
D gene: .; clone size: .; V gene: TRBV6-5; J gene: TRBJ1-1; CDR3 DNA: TGTGCCAGCAGTTACCGACCCGAGATGAACACTGAAGCTTTCTTT; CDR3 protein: CASSYRPEMNTEAFF
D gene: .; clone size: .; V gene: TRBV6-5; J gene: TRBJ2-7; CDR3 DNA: TGTGCCAGCAGTTACGTTGGACCCTACGAGCAGTACTTC; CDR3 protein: CASSYVGPYEQYF
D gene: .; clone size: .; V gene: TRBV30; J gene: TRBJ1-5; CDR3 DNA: TGTGCCTGGAGTGCGGGGGTGGGCCAGCCCCAGCATTTT; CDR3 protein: CAWSAGVGQPQHF
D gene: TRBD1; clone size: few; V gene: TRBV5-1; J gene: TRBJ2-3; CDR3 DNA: TGCGCCAGCAGCTTGGCCGGCGGACAGGAAGATACGCAGTATTTT; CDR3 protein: CASSLAGGQEDTQYF
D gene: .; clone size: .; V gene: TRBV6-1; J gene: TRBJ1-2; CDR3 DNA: TGTGCCAGCACCGCGGGTACGGAGAAGTATGGCTACACCTTC; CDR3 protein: CASTAGTEKYGYTF
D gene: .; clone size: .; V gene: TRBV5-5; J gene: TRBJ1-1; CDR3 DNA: TGTGCCAGCAGCTTAAGGGATTCTGACACTGAAGCTTTCTTT; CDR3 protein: CASSLRDSDTEAFF
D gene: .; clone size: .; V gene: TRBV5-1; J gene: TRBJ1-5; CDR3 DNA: TGCGCCAGCAGCCCCACCGGGGACAATCAGCCCCAGCATTTT; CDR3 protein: CASSPTGDNQPQHF
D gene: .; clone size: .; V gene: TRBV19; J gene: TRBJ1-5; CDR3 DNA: TGTGCCAGTAGTATGCTGGGGCGCAGCAATCAGCCCCAGCATTTT; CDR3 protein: CASSMLGRSNQPQHF
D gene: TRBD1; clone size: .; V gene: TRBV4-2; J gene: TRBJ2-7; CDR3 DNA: TGTGCCAGCAGCCGAGGGACAGGACCCTCCTACGAGCAGTACTTC; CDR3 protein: CASSRGTGPSYEQYF
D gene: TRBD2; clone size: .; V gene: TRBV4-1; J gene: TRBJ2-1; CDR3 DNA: TGCGCCAGCAGCCAATCCGGGACTAGCGGGAATTTCTTC; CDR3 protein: CASSQSGTSGNFF
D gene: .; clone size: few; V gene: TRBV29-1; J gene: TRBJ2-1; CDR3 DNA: TGCAGCGTTTTTGAAGGGGGCAATGAGCAGTTCTTC; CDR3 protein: CSVFEGGNEQFF
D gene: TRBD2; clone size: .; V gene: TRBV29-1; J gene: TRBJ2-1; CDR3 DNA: TGCAGCGTTGACCTGGGGAGCGGGAGGAATGAGCAGTTCTTC; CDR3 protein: CSVDLGSGRNEQFF
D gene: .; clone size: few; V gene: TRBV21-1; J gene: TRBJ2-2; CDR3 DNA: TGTGCCAGCAGAATATCATTACGGACAGGGGTCACCGGGGAGCTGTTTTTT; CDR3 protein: CASRISLRTGVTGELFF
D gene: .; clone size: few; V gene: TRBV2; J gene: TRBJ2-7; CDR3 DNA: TGTGCCAGCAGTGCGGGGGAGATTTACGAGCAGTACTTC; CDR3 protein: CASSAGEIYEQYF
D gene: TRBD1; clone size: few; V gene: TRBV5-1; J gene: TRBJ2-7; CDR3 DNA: TGCGCCAGCCGACCAGGGACAGATCCATACGAGCAGTACTTC; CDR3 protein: CASRPGTDPYEQYF
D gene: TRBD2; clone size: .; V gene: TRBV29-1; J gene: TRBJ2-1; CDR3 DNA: TGCAGCGTTGAAGGAGGTAGCGGGAGACCCAATGAGCAGTTCTTC; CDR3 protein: CSVEGGSGRPNEQFF
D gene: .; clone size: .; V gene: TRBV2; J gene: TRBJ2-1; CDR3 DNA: TGTGCCAGCAGTTATGAGGGAGCTCGGAGTGAGCAGTTCTTC; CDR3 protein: CASSYEGARSEQFF
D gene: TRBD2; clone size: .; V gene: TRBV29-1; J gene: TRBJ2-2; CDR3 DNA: TGCAGCGCCCGAGCGGGAGGGAACACCGGGGAGCTGTTTTTT; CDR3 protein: CSARAGGNTGELFF
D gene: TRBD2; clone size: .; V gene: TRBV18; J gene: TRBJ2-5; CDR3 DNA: TGTGCCAGCTCAAGGGGACTAGCGGGGGAAGAGACCCAGTACTTC; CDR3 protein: CASSRGLAGEETQYF
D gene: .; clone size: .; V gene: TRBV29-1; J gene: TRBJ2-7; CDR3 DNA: TGCAGCGTTGGTCCCTACGTCTACGAGCAGTACTTC; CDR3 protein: CSVGPYVYEQYF
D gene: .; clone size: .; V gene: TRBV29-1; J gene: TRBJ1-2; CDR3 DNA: TGCAGCGTTGCTCTGGGATTTCGTGGCTACACCTTC; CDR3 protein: CSVALGFRGYTF
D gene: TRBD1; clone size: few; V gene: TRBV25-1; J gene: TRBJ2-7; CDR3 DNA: TGTGCCAGCAGTAGCACCGGGACAGGGGTAGGCGAGCAGTACTTC; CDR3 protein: CASSSTGTGVGEQYF
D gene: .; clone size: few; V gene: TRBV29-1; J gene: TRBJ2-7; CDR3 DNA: TGCAGCGTTGAGCAGGGACCCTACGAGCAGTACTTC; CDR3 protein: CSVEQGPYEQYF
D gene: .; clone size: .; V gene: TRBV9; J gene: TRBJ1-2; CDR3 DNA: TGTGCCAGCAGCGTTGAGGAGGACGGCTACACCTTC; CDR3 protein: CASSVEEDGYTF
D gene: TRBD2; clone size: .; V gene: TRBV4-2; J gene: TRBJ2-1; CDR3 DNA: TGTGCCAGCAGGTCCCATAGGCGGGAGAATGAGCAGTTCTTC; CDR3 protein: CASRSHRRENEQFF
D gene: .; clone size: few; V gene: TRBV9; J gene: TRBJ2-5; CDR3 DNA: TGTGCCAGCAGCGTAGAGGTCGGGAGCGGTGAGACCCAGTACTTC; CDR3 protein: CASSVEVGSGETQYF
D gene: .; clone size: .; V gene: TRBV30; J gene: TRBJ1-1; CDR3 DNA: TGTGCCTGGAGTGGTCCCCATCTGACTGAAGCTTTCTTT; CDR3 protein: CAWSGPHLTEAFF
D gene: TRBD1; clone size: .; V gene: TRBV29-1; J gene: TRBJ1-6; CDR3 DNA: TGCAGCGTACGGGACAGGGGAAACTCCTATAATTCACCCCTCCACTTT; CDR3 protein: CSVRDRGNSYNSPLHF
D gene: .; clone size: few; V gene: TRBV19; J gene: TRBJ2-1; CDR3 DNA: TGTGCCAGTAGGCGCACGGACAATGAGCAGTTCTTC; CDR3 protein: CASRRTDNEQFF
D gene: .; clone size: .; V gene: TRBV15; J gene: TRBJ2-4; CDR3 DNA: TGTGCCACCCAGACTAGGACCAAAAACATTCAGTACTTC; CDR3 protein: CATQTRTKNIQYF
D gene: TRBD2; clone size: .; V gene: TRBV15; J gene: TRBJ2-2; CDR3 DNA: TGTGCCACCAGCAAAAGGCCCACTAGCGGGACCGGGGAGCTGTTTTTT; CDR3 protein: CATSKRPTSGTGELFF
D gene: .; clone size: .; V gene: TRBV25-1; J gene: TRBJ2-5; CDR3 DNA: TGTGCCAGCAGTGATGTGCAGGGGAAGATCTTCGGACAAGAGACCCAGTACTTC; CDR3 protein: CASSDVQGKIFGQETQYF
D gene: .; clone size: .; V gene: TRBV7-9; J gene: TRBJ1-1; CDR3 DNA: TGTGCCAGCAGCTTAGCCACAGGGACCGGCACTGAAGCTTTCTTT; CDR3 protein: CASSLATGTGTEAFF
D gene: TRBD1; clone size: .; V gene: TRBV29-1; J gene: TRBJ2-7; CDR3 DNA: TGCAGCGTTGTAACAGGGGGGTTTCGCTACGAGCAGTACTTC; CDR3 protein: CSVVTGGFRYEQYF
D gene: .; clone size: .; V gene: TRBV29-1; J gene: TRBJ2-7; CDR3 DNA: TGCAGCGCCCGCGAGGACGTAACCTACGAGCAGTACTTC; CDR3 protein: CSAREDVTYEQYF
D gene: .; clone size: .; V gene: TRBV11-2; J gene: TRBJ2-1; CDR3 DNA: TGTGCCAGCAGCTTAGTCCCGATTGGAGGTGAGCAGTTCTTC; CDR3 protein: CASSLVPIGGEQFF
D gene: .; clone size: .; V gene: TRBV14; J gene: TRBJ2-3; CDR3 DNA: TGTGCCAGCAGCCAAGATGTTCGGAGGGAGAGGGCAGATACGCAGTATTTT; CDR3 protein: CASSQDVRRERADTQYF
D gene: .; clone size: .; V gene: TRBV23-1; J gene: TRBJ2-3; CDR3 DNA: TGCGCCAGCAGTAAAAATGGGACGCCGGGCGGTACGCAGTATTTT; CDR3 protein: CASSKNGTPGGTQYF
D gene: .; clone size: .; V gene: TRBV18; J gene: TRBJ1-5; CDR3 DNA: TGTGCCAGCTCACCGACAGGAGGTGAGCCCCAGCATTTT; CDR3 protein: CASSPTGGEPQHF
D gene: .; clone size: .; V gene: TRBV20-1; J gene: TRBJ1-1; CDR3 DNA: TGCAGTGCCGGGGGGGGCACTGAAGCTTTCTTT; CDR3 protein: CSAGGGTEAFF
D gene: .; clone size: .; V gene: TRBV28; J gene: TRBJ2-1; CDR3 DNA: TGTGCCAGCAGTTCTCCTAGCAGAAATGAGCAGTTCTTC; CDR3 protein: CASSSPSRNEQFF
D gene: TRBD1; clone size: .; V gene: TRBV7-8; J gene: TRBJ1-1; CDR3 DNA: TGTGCCAGCAGCTCCACAGGGGAAATGAACACTGAAGCTTTCTTT; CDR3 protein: CASSSTGEMNTEAFF
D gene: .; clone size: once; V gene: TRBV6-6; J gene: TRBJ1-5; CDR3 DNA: TGTGCCAGCAGCTCCAATAAAAAGCATTTT; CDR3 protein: CASSSNKKHF
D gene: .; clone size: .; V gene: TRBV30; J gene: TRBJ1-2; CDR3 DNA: TGTGCCTGGCCAGGACCTCGGGGCTACACCTTC; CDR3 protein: CAWPGPRGYTF
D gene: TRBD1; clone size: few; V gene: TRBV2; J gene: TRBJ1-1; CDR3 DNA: TGTGCCAGCAGCGCTCGGACAGGGAACACTGAAGCTTTCTTT; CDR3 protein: CASSARTGNTEAFF